The 22 T cell receptor beta chains below all came from one sample that was sequenced in a study of a mutant IDH1 vaccine in newly diagnosed glioma (dated by TCRdb to the early 2020s). The label giving this sample's time point can be read as: week 5, during vaccination. A 20-mer mutant IDH1 peptide at 300 micrograms in Montanide made up each vaccine dose, which was injected subcutaneously together with topical imiquimod. The library was made by the immunoSEQ multiplex PCR assay. TCRdb took over this immuneACCESS table, retaining in-frame rearrangements with V and J assigned. Such tables are incomplete; in checked studies, under half of the missing clones stem from an unresolved V gene, and the remainder is unexplained. This sample has about 51,000 clones in its table, and approximately 78% of those were observed once. The ten largest clonotypes hold around 1.8% of the sample. These TCRs are of unknown antigen specificity.

Material: PBMCs, obtained from a glioma patient whose treatment included an IDH1 peptide vaccine. These receptors all stem from a woman in her thirties or forties with glioma.

The chain carries TRBV9 and TRBJ1-4; D is possibly TRBD1 (5 bases). With 1 base removed from V and 7 bases from J, the gap between germline ends came to 11 bases. This CDR3 has 14 residues. From germline, CDR1 is SGDLS and CDR2 YYNGEE. The CDR3, as DNA: TGTGCCAGCAGCGTAAGGGATAGGGGTGAAAAACTGTTTTTT. This sequence encodes CASSVRDRGEKLFF. Complete variable domain (other parts from reference TRBV9 and TRBJ1-4): DSGVTQTPKHLITATGQRVTLRCSPRSGDLSVYWYQQSLDQGLQFLIQYYNGEERAKGNILERFSAQQFPDLHSELNLSSLELGDSALYFCASSVRDRGEKLFFGSGTQLSVL.

The V gene is TRBV4-1, the J gene TRBJ2-2, with TRBD1 identical over 8 bases. The ends lost 4 bases at V and 6 bases at J; junction bases unmatched: 10. There are 16 residues in the CDR3. Germline lookup yields CDR1 MGHRA and CDR2 YSYEKL. This chain's CDR3 is CASSPTTGVGSGELFF. The CDR3 DNA reads TGCGCCAGCAGCCCAACGACAGGGGTAGGGTCCGGGGAGCTGTTTTTT.

The genes are TRBV6-5 and TRBJ2-7, with TRBD1 identical over 8 bases. Looked up from germline, CDR1 is MNHEY and CDR2 is SVGAGI. J lost 6 bases, V lost 5 bases, and 9 bases had no gene match. The CDR3 is made up of 14 amino acids. This chain's CDR3 is CASSPGTGGIEQYF. The DNA of the CDR3 is TGTGCCAGCAGTCCAGGGACAGGAGGCATCGAGCAGTACTTC.

The chain employs TRBV5-4 and TRBJ2-7; TRBD2 matches 9 bases. With V trimmed by 0 bases and J by 1 base, 2 bases remained unmatched. The V gene's germline CDR1 is SGHNT and CDR2 YYREEE (reference sequence). The CDR3 runs to 15 residues. The CDR3 region has the DNA TGTGCCAGCAGCTTGGAGAGCGGGGGGTCCTACGAGCAGTACTTC. Its translation: CASSLESGGSYEQYF.

V is TRBV5-4 and J is TRBJ1-1; D is uncertain. The CDR3 length is 12 residues. V was clipped by 6 bases and J by 8 bases, with 14 bases between them. CDR1 is SGHNT and CDR2 is YYREEE in the germline V gene (reference sequence). CDR3 sequence reads: CASTLETSEAFF. For the CDR3, the DNA is TGTGCCAGCACCCTTGAGACCTCCGAAGCTTTCTTT.

This clone was picked up a small number of times. The chain is built from TRBV2 and TRBJ1-2; 7 bases map to TRBD1. Germline V gene data show CDR1 as SNHLY and CDR2 as FYNNEI. The trim removed 2 bases at V and 8 bases at J, leaving 5 bases unmatched. There are 13 residues in the CDR3. The CDR3 coding sequence is TGTGCCAGCAGTGAATGGGGGACAGTCGGCTACACCTTC. This encodes CASSEWGTVGYTF.

This rearrangement joins TRBV9 to TRBJ2-2, with D tentatively TRBD1 or TRBD2 (5 bases each). The V gene lost 0 bases and the J gene lost 7 bases, with 16 bases spanning the gap. The CDR3 is 16 amino acids. From germline, CDR1 is SGDLS and CDR2 YYNGEE. The CDR3 sequence: CASSVEVWGNGGELFF. Here the CDR3 DNA reads TGTGCCAGCAGCGTAGAAGTCTGGGGGAATGGCGGGGAGCTGTTTTTT. The full variable domain, in which reference TRBV9 and TRBJ2-2 provide the parts outside the CDR3, is DSGVTQTPKHLITATGQRVTLRCSPRSGDLSVYWYQQSLDQGLQFLIQYYNGEERAKGNILERFSAQQFPDLHSELNLSSLELGDSALYFCASSVEVWGNGGELFFGEGSRLTVL.

The table lists this clone with a count of one. V gene TRBV5-4 combines with J gene TRBJ2-3; tentative D call: TRBD2 (6 bases). V was clipped by 6 bases and J by 2 bases, with 19 bases between them. The CDR3 sequence is 16 residues long. Germline assignment: CDR1 SGHNT and CDR2 YYREEE (reference sequence). This CDR3 is CASKGGSGVITDTQYF. CDR3 nucleotide sequence: TGTGCCAGCAAGGGTGGGTCGGGGGTCATCACAGATACGCAGTATTTT. The complete variable domain, with remaining parts taken from reference TRBV5-4 and TRBJ2-3, reads ETGVTQSPTHLIKTRGQQVTLRCSSQSGHNTVSWYQQALGQGPQFIFQYYREEENGRGNFPPRFSGLQFPNYSSELNVNALELDDSALYLCASKGGSGVITDTQYFGPGTRLTVL.

The chain is built from TRBV5-1 and TRBJ1-2; TRBD1 aligns across 9 bases. Germline V gene lookup returns CDR1 SGHRS and CDR2 YFSETQ. V trimming: 3 bases; J trimming: 5 bases; junction bases outside the gene matches: 14. This CDR3 region has 17 residues. The DNA of the CDR3 is TGCGCCAGCAGCTGGTCGGTACAGGGGGCGCTGCGATATGGCTACACCTTC. It yields the protein CASSWSVQGALRYGYTF.

A single count supports this clone. V usage is TRBV7-8 and J usage is TRBJ2-3, with 13 bases identical to TRBD2. There are 17 residues in the CDR3. V dropped 4 bases and J dropped 11; count of bases not matched to a gene: 15. CDR1 is SGHVS and CDR2 is FQNEAQ in the germline V gene. CDR3 loop: CASSSGLAGSYPTLQYF. CDR3 nucleotide sequence: TGTGCCAGCAGCTCGGGACTAGCGGGGAGTTACCCCACCTTGCAGTATTTT.

In its sample, this clone was seen once. The chain links TRBV11-2 to TRBJ1-2; D is undetermined. This CDR3 has 12 amino acids. The germline CDR1 and CDR2 sequences are SGHAT and FQNNGV. The V gene lost 7 bases and the J gene lost 8 bases, with 14 bases spanning the gap. The CDR3 DNA is TGTGCCAGCACCTCCCCGAGGGTCGGCTACACCTTC. Translation: CASTSPRVGYTF.

The V gene is TRBV11-3, the J gene TRBJ2-1; no definite D call. The V gene lost 3 bases and the J gene lost 5 bases, with 11 bases spanning the gap. The CDR3 runs to 14 residues. Germline V CDR1 and CDR2: SGHNT, YENEEA. CDR3 bases: TGTGCCAGCAGCTTGAGTCAGGCGGACAATGAGCAGTTCTTC. This gives the protein CASSLSQADNEQFF. Supplemented by reference TRBV11-3 and TRBJ2-1, the full variable domain reads EAGVVQSPRYKIIEKKQPVAFWCNPISGHNTLYWYLQNLGQGPELLIRYENEEAVDDSQLPKDRFSAERLKGVDSTLKIQPAELGDSAVYLCASSLSQADNEQFFGPGTRLTVL.

The V call is TRBV19, the J call TRBJ1-1; 10 positions agree with TRBD1. From germline, CDR1 is LNHDA and CDR2 SQIVND (reference sequence). V gave up 3 bases and J gave up 4 bases; unmatched junction bases: 8. The length of the CDR3 is 16 residues. The CDR3 nucleotides read TGTGCCAGTAGTATGATAGGACAGGGGGGTATCACTGAAGCTTTCTTT. The encoded protein is CASSMIGQGGITEAFF.

This clone came up a few times. This sequence joins TRBV7-9 and TRBJ2-5; 9 bases match TRBD1. Looked up from germline, CDR1 is SEHNR and CDR2 is FQNEAQ (reference sequence). CDR3 length: 17 residues. Trimming took 3 bases from V and 1 from J; bases not matched to a gene: 9. CDR3 DNA sequence: TGTGCCAGCAGCTTTTACGCGGGACAGGGCTTCCAAGAGACCCAGTACTTC. Translating it yields CASSFYAGQGFQETQYF.

This sequence joins TRBV30 and TRBJ1-1; TRBD1 agrees at 7 bases. The CDR3 spans 13 residues. V shed 2 bases and J 5 bases; nucleotides not matched to a gene: 5. The germline CDR1 and CDR2 sequences are GTSNPN and SVGIG (reference sequence). The CDR3 DNA sequence: TGTGCCTGGAGTAGCGACAGGGATACTGAAGCTTTCTTT. Translating it yields CAWSSDRDTEAFF.

The V call is TRBV7-8, the J call TRBJ2-3; 8 bases agree with TRBD2. Germline V gene lookup returns CDR1 SGHVS and CDR2 FQNEAQ. The junction had 3 bases not matched to a gene; V was cut back by 5 bases and J by 8 bases. The CDR3 spans 12 residues. In DNA form, the CDR3 reads TGTGCCAGCAGCGCAGCGGGGGTTACGCAGTATTTT. Translated, it gives CASSAAGVTQYF.

The chain is built from TRBV7-2 and TRBJ1-2; D gene unclear. Trimming took 5 bases from V and 5 from J, leaving 18 bases between them. Per the germline V gene, CDR1 is SGHTA and CDR2 is FQGNSA. The CDR3 contains 15 residues. The CDR3 loop reads CASSLLGARIYGYTF. The CDR3 DNA reads TGTGCCAGCAGCCTTTTAGGTGCGAGGATTTATGGCTACACCTTC.

This chain connects TRBV6-5 to TRBJ2-3; 8 bases are a match to TRBD1. Germline CDR1 and CDR2: MNHEY and SVGAGI. The CDR3 length is 15 residues. V trimming: 5 bases; J trimming: 5 bases; junction bases outside the gene matches: 9. The chain's CDR3 is CASSIRTGRQDTQYF. The CDR3 DNA reads as TGTGCCAGCAGTATCAGGACAGGGAGGCAAGATACGCAGTATTTT.

The CDR3 sequence: CATGTSGGSYNEQFF. The CDR3 nucleotides are TGTGCCACTGGGACTAGCGGGGGCTCCTACAATGAGCAGTTCTTC. This chain uses TRBV10-3 with TRBJ2-1, with TRBD2 identical over 14 bases. V shed 10 bases and J 0 bases; nucleotides not matched to a gene: 2. This CDR3 contains 15 residues. Germline assignment: CDR1 ENHRY and CDR2 SYGVKD.

The chain combines TRBV10-1 with TRBJ2-3; 9 positions agree with TRBD2. Germline V CDR1 and CDR2: WNHNN, SYGVQD (reference sequence). This CDR3 is 17 amino acids long. With V trimmed by 2 bases and J by 2 bases, 8 bases remained unmatched. CDR3 nucleotide sequence: TGCGCCAGCAGTGAGACGGACCTAGCGGGGACCACAGATACGCAGTATTTT. Translation: CASSETDLAGTTDTQYF.

V and J are TRBV7-2 and TRBJ1-5; D not resolved. V gave up 5 bases and J gave up 3 bases, with 14 bases separating them. The CDR3 runs to 15 residues. CDR1 is SGHTA, CDR2 FQGNSA, per germline. The CDR3 protein is CASSPEIGHNQPQHF. The CDR3 region has the DNA TGTGCCAGCAGCCCGGAAATTGGGCACAATCAGCCCCAGCATTTT.

This clone qualifies as medium-sized. Within the sample, other DNA sequences also encode this same CDR3. The rearrangement joins TRBV4-1 to TRBJ2-7; TRBD1 matches at 7 bases. Germline loops: CDR1 MGHRA, CDR2 YSYEKL. The CDR3 consists of 15 residues. V shed 0 bases and J 1 base; nucleotides not matched to a gene: 3. CDR3 region: CASSQETGLSYEQYF. The DNA of the CDR3 is TGCGCCAGCAGCCAAGAGACAGGGTTGTCCTACGAGCAGTACTTC.